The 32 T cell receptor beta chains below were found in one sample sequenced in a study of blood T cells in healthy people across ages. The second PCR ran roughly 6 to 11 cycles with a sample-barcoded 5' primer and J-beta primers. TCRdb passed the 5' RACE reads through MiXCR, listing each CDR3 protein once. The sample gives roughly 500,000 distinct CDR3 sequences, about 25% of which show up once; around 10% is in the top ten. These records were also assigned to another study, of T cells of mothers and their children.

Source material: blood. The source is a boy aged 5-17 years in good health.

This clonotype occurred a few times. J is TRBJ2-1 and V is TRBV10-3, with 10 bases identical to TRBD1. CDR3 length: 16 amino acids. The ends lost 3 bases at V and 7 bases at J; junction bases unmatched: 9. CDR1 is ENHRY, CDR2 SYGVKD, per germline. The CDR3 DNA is TGTGCCATCAGTGACCAGGGACAGGGGCGGGCGAATGAGCAGTTCTTC. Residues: CAISDQGQGRANEQFF.

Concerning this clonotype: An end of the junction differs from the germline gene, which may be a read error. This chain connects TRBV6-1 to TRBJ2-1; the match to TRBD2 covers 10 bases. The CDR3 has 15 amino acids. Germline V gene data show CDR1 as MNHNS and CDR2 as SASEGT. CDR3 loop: CASSLLAGEKHEQSF. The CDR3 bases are TGTGCCAGCAGTCTCCTAGCGGGAGAGAAACATGAGCAGTCCTTC.

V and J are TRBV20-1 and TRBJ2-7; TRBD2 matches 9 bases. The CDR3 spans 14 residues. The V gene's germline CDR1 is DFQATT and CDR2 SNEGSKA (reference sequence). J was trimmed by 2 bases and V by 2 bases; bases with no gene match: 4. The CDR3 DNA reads TGCAGTGCTAGAAGTCCTAGCGGGGCCTACGAGCAGTACTTC. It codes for CSARSPSGAYEQYF.

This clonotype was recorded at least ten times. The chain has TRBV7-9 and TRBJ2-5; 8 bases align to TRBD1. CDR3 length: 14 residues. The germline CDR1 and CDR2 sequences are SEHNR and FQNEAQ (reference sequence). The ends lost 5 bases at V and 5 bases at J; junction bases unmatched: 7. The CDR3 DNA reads TGTGCCAGCAGCGCCGGACAGGGTTTCGAGACCCAGTACTTC. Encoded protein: CASSAGQGFETQYF. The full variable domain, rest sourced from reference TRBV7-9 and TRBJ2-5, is DTGVSQNPRHKITKRGQNVTFRCDPISEHNRLYWYRQTLGQGPEFLTYFQNEAQLEKSRLLSDRFSAERPKGSFSTLEIQRTEQGDSAMYLCASSAGQGFETQYFGPGTRLLVL.

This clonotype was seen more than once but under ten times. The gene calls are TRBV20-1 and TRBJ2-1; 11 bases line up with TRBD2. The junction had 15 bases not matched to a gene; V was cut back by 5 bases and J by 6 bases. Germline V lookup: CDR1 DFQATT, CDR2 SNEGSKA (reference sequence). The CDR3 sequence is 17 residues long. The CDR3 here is CSAPSRAGLAELNEQFF. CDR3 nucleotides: TGCAGTGCTCCATCGAGGGCGGGACTAGCGGAGCTCAATGAGCAGTTCTTC.

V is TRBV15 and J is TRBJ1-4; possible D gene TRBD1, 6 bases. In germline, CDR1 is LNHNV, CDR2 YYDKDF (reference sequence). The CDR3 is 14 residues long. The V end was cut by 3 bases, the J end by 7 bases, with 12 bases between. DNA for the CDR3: TGTGCCACCAGCAGGGCTAGGGGGTTTGAAAAACTGTTTTTT. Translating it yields CATSRARGFEKLFF.

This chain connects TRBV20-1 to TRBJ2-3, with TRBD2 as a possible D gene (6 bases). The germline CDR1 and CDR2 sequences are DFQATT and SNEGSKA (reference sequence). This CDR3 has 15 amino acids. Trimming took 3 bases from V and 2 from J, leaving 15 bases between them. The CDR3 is CSARVRDWYTDTQYF. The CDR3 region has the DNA TGCAGTGCTAGGGTACGGGACTGGTACACAGATACGCAGTATTTT.

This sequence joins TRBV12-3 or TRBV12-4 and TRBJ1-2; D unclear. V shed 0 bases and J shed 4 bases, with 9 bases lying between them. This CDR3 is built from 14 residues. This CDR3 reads CASSLAGYTYGYTF. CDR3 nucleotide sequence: TGTGCCAGCAGTTTAGCGGGCTACACCTATGGCTACACCTTC.

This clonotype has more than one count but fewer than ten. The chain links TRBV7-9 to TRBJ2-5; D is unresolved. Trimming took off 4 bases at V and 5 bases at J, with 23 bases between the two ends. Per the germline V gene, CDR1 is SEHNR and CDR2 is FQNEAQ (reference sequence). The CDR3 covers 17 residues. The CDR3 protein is CASSSQIGMSNRETQYF. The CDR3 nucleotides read TGTGCCAGCAGCTCCCAGATTGGGATGTCCAACCGGGAGACCCAGTACTTC.

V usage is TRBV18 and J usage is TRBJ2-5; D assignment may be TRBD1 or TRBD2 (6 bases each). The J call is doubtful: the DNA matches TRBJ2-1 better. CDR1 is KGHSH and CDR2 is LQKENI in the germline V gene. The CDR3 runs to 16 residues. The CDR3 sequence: CASSTIGGTTLNEQFF. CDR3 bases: TGTGCCAGCTCTACGATAGGCGGGACAACTCTCAATGAGCAGTTCTTC.

CDR3 nucleotide sequence: TGTGCCAGCCAGGATACCTCTAACTATGGCTACACCTTC. Its translation: CASQDTSNYGYTF. J is TRBJ1-2 and V is TRBV6-1; D is undetermined. The germline V gene encodes CDR1 MNHNS and CDR2 SASEGT. V dropped 8 bases and J dropped 0 bases, with 10 bases sitting between them. The length of the CDR3 is 13 residues.

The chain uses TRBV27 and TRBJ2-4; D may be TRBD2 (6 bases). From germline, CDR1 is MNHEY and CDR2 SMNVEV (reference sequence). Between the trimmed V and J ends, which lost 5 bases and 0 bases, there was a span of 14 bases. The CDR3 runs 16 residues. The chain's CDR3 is CASSKNSGVAKNIQYF. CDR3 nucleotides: TGTGCCAGCAGTAAGAATAGCGGAGTAGCCAAAAACATTCAGTACTTC.

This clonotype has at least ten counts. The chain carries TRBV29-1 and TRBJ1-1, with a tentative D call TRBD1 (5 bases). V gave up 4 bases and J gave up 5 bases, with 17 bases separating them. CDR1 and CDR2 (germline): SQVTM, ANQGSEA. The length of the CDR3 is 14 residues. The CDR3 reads CSVGGLGARTEAFF. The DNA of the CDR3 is TGCAGCGTTGGGGGACTCGGGGCTAGAACTGAAGCTTTCTTT. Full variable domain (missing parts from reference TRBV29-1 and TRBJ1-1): SAVISQKPSRDICQRGTSLTIQCQVDSQVTMMFWYRQQPGQSLTLIATANQGSEATYESGFVIDKFPISRPNLTFSTLTVSNMSPEDSSIYLCSVGGLGARTEAFFGQGTRLTVV.

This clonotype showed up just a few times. The CDR3 DNA reads as TGTGCCAGCAGTCCCTCGGGCAGCTCCAACTACGAGCAGTACTTC. Protein: CASSPSGSSNYEQYF. The V and J genes are TRBV28 and TRBJ2-5; D is unclear. The J call is doubtful: the DNA matches TRBJ2-7 better. CDR1 is MDHEN and CDR2 is SYDVKM in the germline V gene. The CDR3 is made up of 15 amino acids.

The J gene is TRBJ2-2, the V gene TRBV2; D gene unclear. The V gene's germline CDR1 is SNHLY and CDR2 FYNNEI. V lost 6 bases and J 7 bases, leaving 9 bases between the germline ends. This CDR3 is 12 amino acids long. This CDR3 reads CASRVLGGELFF. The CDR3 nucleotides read TGTGCCAGCAGGGTTTTGGGCGGGGAGCTGTTTTTT.

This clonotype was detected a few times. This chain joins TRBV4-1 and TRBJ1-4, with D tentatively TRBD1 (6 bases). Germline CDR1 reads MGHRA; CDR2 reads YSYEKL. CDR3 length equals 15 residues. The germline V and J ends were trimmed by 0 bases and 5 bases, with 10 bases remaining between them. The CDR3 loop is CASSQEGHLNEKLFF. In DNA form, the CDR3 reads TGCGCCAGCAGCCAAGAGGGACACTTGAATGAAAAACTGTTTTTT.

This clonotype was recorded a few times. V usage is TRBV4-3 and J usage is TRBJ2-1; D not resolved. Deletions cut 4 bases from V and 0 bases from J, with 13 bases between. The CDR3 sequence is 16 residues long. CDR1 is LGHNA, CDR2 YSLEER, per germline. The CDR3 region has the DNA TGCGCCAGCAGCCTCCGATGGAAGGGCTCCTACAATGAGCAGTTCTTC. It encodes CASSLRWKGSYNEQFF.

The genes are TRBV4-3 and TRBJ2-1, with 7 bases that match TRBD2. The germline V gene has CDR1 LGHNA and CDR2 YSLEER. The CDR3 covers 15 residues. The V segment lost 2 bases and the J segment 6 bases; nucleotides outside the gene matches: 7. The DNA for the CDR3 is TGCGCCAGCAGCCAAAAACTAGCGTTTAGCAATGAGCAGTTCTTC. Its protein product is CASSQKLAFSNEQFF.

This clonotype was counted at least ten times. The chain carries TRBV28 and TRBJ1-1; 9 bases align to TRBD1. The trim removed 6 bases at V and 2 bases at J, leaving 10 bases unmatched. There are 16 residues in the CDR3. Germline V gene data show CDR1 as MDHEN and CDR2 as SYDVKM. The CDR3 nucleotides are TGTGCCAGCAGGCCCACCGCGGGACAGGGAAACACTGAAGCTTTCTTT. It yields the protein CASRPTAGQGNTEAFF.

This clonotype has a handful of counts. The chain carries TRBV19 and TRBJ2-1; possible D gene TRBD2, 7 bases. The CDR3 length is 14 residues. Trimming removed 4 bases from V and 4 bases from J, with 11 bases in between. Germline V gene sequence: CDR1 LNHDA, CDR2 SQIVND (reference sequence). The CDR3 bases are TGTGCCAGTAGTAGCGGGGGCCCATACAATGAGCAGTTCTTC. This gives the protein CASSSGGPYNEQFF.

The CDR3 reads CASSHITTRQGSSGETYTQYF. The CDR3 DNA reads as TGTGCCAGCAGCCACATCACCACGCGACAGGGCTCTTCGGGCGAGACATATACGCAGTATTTT. V gene TRBV28 combines with J gene TRBJ2-3; 7 nucleotides match TRBD1. This CDR3 region has 21 residues. The J segment lost 7 bases and the V segment lost 6 bases, leaving 31 bases of the junction unmatched. In germline, CDR1 is MDHEN, CDR2 SYDVKM.

The CDR3, as DNA: TGTGCCAGCAGAGCCGACAGGGGGCCGGCTAACTATGGCTACACCTTC. Protein: CASRADRGPANYGYTF. The chain is built from TRBV2 and TRBJ1-2, with 10 bases fitting TRBD1. The trim removed 6 bases at V and 0 bases at J, leaving 7 bases unmatched. Germline CDR1 reads SNHLY; CDR2 reads FYNNEI. This CDR3 region has 16 residues.

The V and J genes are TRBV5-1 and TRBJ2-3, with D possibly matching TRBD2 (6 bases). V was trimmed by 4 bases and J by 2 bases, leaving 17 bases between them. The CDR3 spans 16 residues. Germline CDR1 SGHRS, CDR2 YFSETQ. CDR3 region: CASSHGGAGNTDTQYF. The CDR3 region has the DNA TGCGCCAGCAGCCACGGTGGTGCGGGGAACACAGATACGCAGTATTTT.

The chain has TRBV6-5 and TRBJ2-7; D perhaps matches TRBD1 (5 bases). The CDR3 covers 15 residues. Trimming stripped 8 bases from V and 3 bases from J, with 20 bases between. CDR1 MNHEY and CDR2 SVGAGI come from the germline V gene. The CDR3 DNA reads TGTGCCAGCCGCCTGGGGCGGAGCCCTCTCTACGAGCAGTACTTC. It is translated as CASRLGRSPLYEQYF.

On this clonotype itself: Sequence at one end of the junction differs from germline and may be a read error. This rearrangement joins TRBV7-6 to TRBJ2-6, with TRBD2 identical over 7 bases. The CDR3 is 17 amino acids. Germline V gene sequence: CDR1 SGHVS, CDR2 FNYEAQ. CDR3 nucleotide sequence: TGTGCCAGCAGCTTTTCGCGGGGGTCCTCCCCGGCCAACTTCCTGACTTTC. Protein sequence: CASSFSRGSSPANFLTF.

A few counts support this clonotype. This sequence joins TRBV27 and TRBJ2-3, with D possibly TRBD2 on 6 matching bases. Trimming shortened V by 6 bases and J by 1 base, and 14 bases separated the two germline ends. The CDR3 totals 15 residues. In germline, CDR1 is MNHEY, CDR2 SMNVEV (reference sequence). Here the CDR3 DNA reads TGTGCCAGCAGCACCATAGCGGTGGGCACAGATACGCAGTATTTT. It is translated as CASSTIAVGTDTQYF.

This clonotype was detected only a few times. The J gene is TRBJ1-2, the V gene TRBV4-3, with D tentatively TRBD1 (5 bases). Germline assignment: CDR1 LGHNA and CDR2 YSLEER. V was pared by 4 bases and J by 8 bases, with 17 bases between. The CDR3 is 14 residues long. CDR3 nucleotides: TGCGCCAGCAGCCCCAATTGGGGGTCGGGGGGCTACACCTTC. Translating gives CASSPNWGSGGYTF.

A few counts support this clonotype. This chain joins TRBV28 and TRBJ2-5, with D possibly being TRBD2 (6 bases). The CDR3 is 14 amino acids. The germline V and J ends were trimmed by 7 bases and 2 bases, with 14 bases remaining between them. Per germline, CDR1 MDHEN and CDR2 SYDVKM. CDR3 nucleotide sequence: TGTGCCAGCACCCGGGACTTGGCGCAAGAGACCCAGTACTTC. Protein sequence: CASTRDLAQETQYF.

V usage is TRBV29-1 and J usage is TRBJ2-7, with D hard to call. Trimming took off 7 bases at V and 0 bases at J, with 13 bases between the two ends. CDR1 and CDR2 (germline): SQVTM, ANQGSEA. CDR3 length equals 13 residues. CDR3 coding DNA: TGCAGCGCCCGAGGCGACAACTCCTACGAGCAGTACTTC. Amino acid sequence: CSARGDNSYEQYF.

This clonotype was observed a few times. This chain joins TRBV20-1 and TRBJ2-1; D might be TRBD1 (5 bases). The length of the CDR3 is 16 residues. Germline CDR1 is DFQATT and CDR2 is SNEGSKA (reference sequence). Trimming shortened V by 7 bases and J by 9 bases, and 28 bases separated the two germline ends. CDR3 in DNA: TGCAGTGGAGATGGACCGTTTGAATACAGGTCGAGTGAGCAGTTCTTC. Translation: CSGDGPFEYRSSEQFF.

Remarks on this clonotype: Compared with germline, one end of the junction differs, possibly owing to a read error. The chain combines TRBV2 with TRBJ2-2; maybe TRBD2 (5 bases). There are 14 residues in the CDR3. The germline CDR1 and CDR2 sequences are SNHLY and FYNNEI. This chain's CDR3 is CASTVNSFTGELLF. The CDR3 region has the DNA TGTGCCAGCACGGTAAACTCTTTCACCGGGGAGCTGCTTTTT.

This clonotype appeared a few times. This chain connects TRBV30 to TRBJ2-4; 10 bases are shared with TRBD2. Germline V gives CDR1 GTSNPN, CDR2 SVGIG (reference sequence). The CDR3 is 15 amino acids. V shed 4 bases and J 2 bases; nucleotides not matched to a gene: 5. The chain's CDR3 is CAWTSGGASKNIQYF. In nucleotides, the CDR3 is TGTGCCTGGACCAGCGGGGGGGCTTCCAAAAACATTCAGTACTTC.